The 19 T cell receptor beta chains listed next were all sequenced from one sample in a study of blood T cell repertoires in COVID-19 (dated by TCRdb to about 2020). Receptor libraries were prepared by the immunoSEQ multiplex PCR assay. Held by TCRdb, this immuneACCESS table contains in-frame sequences only and omits some clones. Under half of the omission traces to an unresolved V gene where checked; the cause of the rest is unknown. The sample records 200,000 to 300,000 clones, around 90% of which are singletons. 3.7% of the sample is in the top ten clones. What was sequenced was peripheral blood. These TCRs come from a woman in her thirties or forties with acute or convalescent COVID-19.

The chain joins TRBV5-1 to TRBJ1-4; D uncertain. V was cut by 0 bases and J by 6 bases, with 12 bases left in between. CDR1 SGHRS and CDR2 YFSETQ come from the germline V gene. The CDR3 has 15 residues. The DNA for the CDR3 is TGCGCCAGCAGCTTGGGGGCGCGACGAGATGAAAAACTGTTTTTT. Amino acid sequence: CASSLGARRDEKLFF.

The chain recombines TRBV30 with TRBJ1-1; TRBD1 matches at 9 bases. The trim removed 3 bases at V and 5 bases at J, leaving 4 bases unmatched. The CDR3 extends over 13 amino acids. CDR1 is GTSNPN, CDR2 SVGIG, per germline (reference sequence). CDR3 coding DNA: TGTGCCTGGAGCACACAGGGGGCAACTGAAGCTTTCTTT. This codes for CAWSTQGATEAFF.

The rearrangement links TRBV5-1 to TRBJ1-2; maybe TRBD1 (5 bases). The V gene lost 0 bases and the J gene lost 5 bases, with 8 bases spanning the gap. The V gene's germline CDR1 is SGHRS and CDR2 YFSETQ. CDR3 length: 13 amino acids. The CDR3 DNA reads as TGCGCCAGCAGCTTGGGACAGTCTTATGGCTACACCTTC. Residues: CASSLGQSYGYTF.

The chain couples TRBV7-2 to TRBJ1-6; 8 bases line up with TRBD1. From germline, CDR1 is SGHTA and CDR2 FQGNSA. CDR3 length: 14 amino acids. Trimming removed 1 base from V and 8 bases from J; junction bases left unmatched: 1. The CDR3 nucleotides read TGTGCCAGCAGCTTAGGACAGGGGTATTCACCCCTCCACTTT. Its translation is CASSLGQGYSPLHF.

The chain couples TRBV5-1 to TRBJ2-3; 8 bases match TRBD2. This CDR3 is 14 amino acids long. Germline V gives CDR1 SGHRS, CDR2 YFSETQ. The ends lost 4 bases at V and 4 bases at J; junction bases unmatched: 5. The DNA for the CDR3 is TGCGCCAGCAGCGTGGGACTAGGAGCAGATACGCAGTATTTT. It codes for CASSVGLGADTQYF.

The chain links TRBV30 to TRBJ2-3; 9 bases map to TRBD1. The germline V gene has CDR1 GTSNPN and CDR2 SVGIG (reference sequence). The V and J ends lost 2 bases and 2 bases, in that order; junction bases with no gene match: 5. The CDR3 totals 15 residues. The DNA of the CDR3 is TGTGCCTGGAGTACCGGACAGGGGAACACAGATACGCAGTATTTT. Translated, it gives CAWSTGQGNTDTQYF.

This chain connects TRBV5-1 to TRBJ1-5; D is ambiguous. The germline CDR1 and CDR2 sequences are SGHRS and YFSETQ. The CDR3 totals 13 residues. V dropped 4 bases and J dropped 5 bases, with 10 bases sitting between them. The CDR3 DNA reads as TGCGCCAGCAGCCATGACATAGATCAGCCCCAGCATTTT. Its translation: CASSHDIDQPQHF.

The chain carries TRBV18 and TRBJ1-1, with D possibly matching TRBD1 (6 bases). Per germline, CDR1 KGHSH and CDR2 LQKENI. V was shortened by 2 bases and J by 1 base, with 11 bases between the two germline ends. CDR3 length equals 15 residues. CDR3 sequence reads: CASSPGQLANTEAFF. CDR3 sequence (DNA): TGTGCCAGCTCACCAGGACAGCTGGCGAACACTGAAGCTTTCTTT.

The gene calls are TRBV5-4 and TRBJ2-3, with D perhaps matching TRBD1 (5 bases). The CDR3 has 13 residues. Trimming left V 2 bases short and J 1 base short, with 5 bases between. Germline CDR1 and CDR2: SGHNT and YYREEE (reference sequence). The CDR3 sequence: CASSLQGTDTQYF. The CDR3, as DNA: TGTGCCAGCAGCTTACAGGGCACAGATACGCAGTATTTT.

The J gene is TRBJ1-2, the V gene TRBV30; D is unresolved. Germline CDR1 GTSNPN, CDR2 SVGIG (reference sequence). V gave up 2 bases and J gave up 2 bases, with 3 bases separating them. The CDR3 has 11 amino acids. CDR3 protein: CAWSTNYGYTF. The CDR3 DNA reads TGTGCCTGGAGTACAAACTATGGCTACACCTTC.

This sequence joins TRBV19 and TRBJ1-6; 8 bases agree with TRBD1. The CDR3 length is 16 residues. V lost 2 bases, J lost 7 bases, and 7 bases stayed unmatched. CDR1 and CDR2 (germline): LNHDA, SQIVND (reference sequence). The CDR3 spells CASSIFYRGANSPLHF. In nucleotides, the CDR3 is TGTGCCAGTAGTATATTTTACAGGGGGGCAAATTCACCCCTCCACTTT.

The rearrangement uses TRBV30 and TRBJ1-5; D gene uncertain. Germline CDR1 is GTSNPN and CDR2 is SVGIG (reference sequence). The CDR3 sequence is 14 residues long. V was clipped by 2 bases and J by 4 bases, with 12 bases between them. The CDR3 nucleotides read TGTGCCTGGAGTCGGGAAGGGAGTAATCAGCCCCAGCATTTT. Encoded protein: CAWSREGSNQPQHF. Full variable domain (remainder filled in from reference TRBV30 and TRBJ1-5): SQTIHQWPATLVQPVGSPLSLECTVEGTSNPNLYWYRQAAGRGLQLLFYSVGIGQISSEVPQNLSASRPQDRQFILSSKKLLLSDSGFYLCAWSREGSNQPQHFGDGTRLSIL.

This chain links TRBV2 with TRBJ2-7; 7 bases align to TRBD1. The V gene end was trimmed by 2 bases and the J gene end by 0 bases; junction bases not matched to a gene: 4. The CDR3 loop spans 15 amino acids. In germline, CDR1 is SNHLY, CDR2 FYNNEI. The CDR3 region has the DNA TGTGCCAGCAGTGAACCCAGGGGGAACTCCTACGAGCAGTACGTC. As protein: CASSEPRGNSYEQYV.

This rearrangement joins TRBV4-1 to TRBJ1-5, with 9 positions matching TRBD1. There are 15 residues in the CDR3. Germline V gene sequence: CDR1 MGHRA, CDR2 YSYEKL. V trimming: 2 bases; J trimming: 3 bases; junction bases outside the gene matches: 2. The CDR3 sequence: CASSQHRGPNQPQHF. For the CDR3, the DNA is TGCGCCAGCAGCCAACACAGGGGGCCCAATCAGCCCCAGCATTTT.

This clone was counted a few times. The chain uses TRBV5-1 and TRBJ1-6; 12 bases fit TRBD1. In germline, CDR1 is SGHRS, CDR2 YFSETQ. This CDR3 spans 17 amino acids. Losses at the gene ends were 5 bases for V and 8 bases for J; bases not matched to a gene: 11. The CDR3 is CASRVRGTGGFDSPLHF. CDR3 in DNA: TGCGCCAGCAGGGTACGGGGGACAGGGGGCTTTGATTCACCCCTCCACTTT.

The chain uses TRBV19 and TRBJ2-7; TRBD1 matches at 7 bases. Germline values: CDR1 LNHDA, CDR2 SQIVND (reference sequence). The V segment lost 4 bases and the J segment 0 bases; nucleotides outside the gene matches: 6. There are 15 residues in the CDR3. CDR3 protein: CASSRGDSDSYEQYV. The CDR3 region has the DNA TGTGCCAGTAGTAGAGGGGACAGTGACTCCTACGAGCAGTACGTC.

This clone was counted only a few times. The chain uses TRBV27 and TRBJ1-1, with D maybe TRBD1 (6 bases). This CDR3 comprises 15 residues. Germline V gene lookup returns CDR1 MNHEY and CDR2 SMNVEV (reference sequence). The germline V and J ends were trimmed by 3 bases and 6 bases, with 17 bases remaining between them. The CDR3, as DNA: TGTGCCAGCAGTTTCGGACGGGGGGCTCACGCTGAAGCTTTCTTT. Translating gives CASSFGRGAHAEAFF.

The V and J genes are TRBV18 and TRBJ1-5, with a weak D call TRBD1 (5 bases). This CDR3 is built from 13 residues. The germline V gene encodes CDR1 KGHSH and CDR2 LQKENI. V was shortened by 6 bases and J by 4 bases, with 10 bases between the two germline ends. The CDR3 DNA follows: TGTGCCAGCTCGGACACCCAGAATCAGCCCCAGCATTTT. Protein product: CASSDTQNQPQHF. Complete variable domain (other parts from reference TRBV18 and TRBJ1-5): NAGVMQNPRHLVRRRGQEARLRCSPMKGHSHVYWYRQLPEEGLKFMVYLQKENIIDESGMPKERFSAEFPKEGPSILRIQQVVRGDSAAYFCASSDTQNQPQHFGDGTRLSIL.

CDR3 in DNA: TGTGCCAGCAGGAGGGCCTGGACAGGGGGCATGAACACTGAAGCTTTCTTT. Protein sequence: CASRRAWTGGMNTEAFF. The chain couples TRBV2 to TRBJ1-1; TRBD1 agrees at 11 bases. The CDR3 contains 17 residues. After removal of 6 bases from V and 0 bases from J, the junction contained 9 bases not matched to a gene. Germline V gene data show CDR1 as SNHLY and CDR2 as FYNNEI.